What follows are 14 T cell receptor beta chains derived from one specimen sequenced in a study of spatial heterogeneity in lung cancer. One entry per CDR3 protein results from TCRdb running MiXCR on the 5' RACE reads. The profile shows about 82,000 distinct CDR3 sequences, roughly 12% of them singletons. As to time point: sample taken at primary tumor resection. Unsorted whole RNA of tumor, nontumor lung or frozen PBMC was sequenced. This sample comprised PBMCs, obtained at surgery. Source of these receptors: a male donor with early-stage non-small cell lung cancer.

In its sample, this clonotype was seen a few times. V usage is TRBV18 and J usage is TRBJ2-5, with D perhaps matching TRBD2 (6 bases). Germline V gene lookup returns CDR1 KGHSH and CDR2 LQKENI. The V gene lost 6 bases and the J gene lost 0 bases, with 14 bases spanning the gap. CDR3 size: 15 residues. For the CDR3, the DNA is TGTGCCAGCTCCACGGAGGGGTGGTACCAAGAGACCCAGTACTTC. It codes for CASSTEGWYQETQYF.

This clonotype was observed a few times. The chain is built from TRBV7-9 and TRBJ2-1, with D maybe TRBD2 (6 bases). V was shortened by 3 bases and J by 3 bases, with 12 bases between the two germline ends. Germline loops: CDR1 SEHNR, CDR2 FQNEAQ (reference sequence). The CDR3 spans 15 residues. Here the CDR3 DNA reads TGTGCCAGCAGCTTTTCACTAGCTGGCTACAATGAGCAGTTCTTC. It translates to CASSFSLAGYNEQFF.

V usage is TRBV11-2 and J usage is TRBJ2-1; D tentatively reads TRBD1 or TRBD2 (5 bases each). There are 15 residues in the CDR3. V lost 3 bases and J 2 bases, leaving 11 bases between the germline ends. From germline, CDR1 is SGHAT and CDR2 FQNNGV. This CDR3 reads CASSFGKGPYNEQFF. DNA for the CDR3: TGTGCCAGCAGCTTTGGGAAGGGACCCTACAATGAGCAGTTCTTC.

This clonotype turned up a few times. V usage is TRBV19 and J usage is TRBJ1-1, with TRBD1 matching 7 bases. Per the germline V gene, CDR1 is LNHDA and CDR2 is SQIVND (reference sequence). J gave up 3 bases and V 10 bases, and 5 bases lay outside the gene matches. The CDR3 consists of 12 residues. CDR3 region: CATHRGDTEAFF. CDR3 nucleotides: TGTGCCACGCACAGGGGAGACACTGAAGCTTTCTTT.

This rearrangement joins TRBV11-2 to TRBJ2-7; D tentatively reads TRBD1 or TRBD2 (6 bases each). V was cut by 1 base and J by 5 bases, with 12 bases left in between. The germline V gene has CDR1 SGHAT and CDR2 FQNNGV. CDR3 length: 14 residues. In DNA, the CDR3 is TGTGCCAGCAGCTTAGTTCGGGGGCAGCACGAGCAGTACTTC. Translating it yields CASSLVRGQHEQYF.

The chain uses TRBV30 and TRBJ1-1; 9 nucleotides align to TRBD1. After removal of 8 bases from V and 4 bases from J, the junction contained 14 bases not matched to a gene. This CDR3 is built from 15 residues. CDR1 is GTSNPN, CDR2 SVGIG, per germline (reference sequence). The CDR3 DNA sequence: TGTGCCCTGGCCGGGACAGGGAATTTGGGCACTGAAGCTTTCTTT. Amino acids: CALAGTGNLGTEAFF.

This clonotype was picked up a small number of times. The chain combines TRBV5-1 with TRBJ2-3, with 10 bases matching TRBD1. Trimming removed 3 bases from V and 4 bases from J; junction bases left unmatched: 5. Per germline, CDR1 SGHRS and CDR2 YFSETQ. The CDR3 totals 15 residues. DNA for the CDR3: TGCGCCAGCAGCTCTGACAGGGGGCTCGCAGATACGCAGTATTTT. Translated, it gives CASSSDRGLADTQYF.

This clonotype was found a few times. The chain employs TRBV27 and TRBJ2-3; D is possibly TRBD1 or TRBD2 (5 bases each). Germline V lookup: CDR1 MNHEY, CDR2 SMNVEV (reference sequence). V shed 5 bases and J shed 2 bases, with 11 bases lying between them. The CDR3 runs 14 residues. In DNA form, the CDR3 reads TGTGCCAGCAGTCCCTACGGGACCACAGATACGCAGTATTTT. It specifies CASSPYGTTDTQYF.

The chain links TRBV6-5 to TRBJ2-2; D is unclear. The V and J ends lost 2 bases and 8 bases respectively, with 18 bases between them. Germline loops: CDR1 MNHEY, CDR2 SVGAGI. CDR3 length: 16 residues. The CDR3 DNA reads TGTGCCAGCAGTTACAACCACCTGGAACTGGATGGGGAGCTGTTTTTT. Translated: CASSYNHLELDGELFF.

This sequence joins TRBV5-1 and TRBJ1-1, with 7 bases matching TRBD1. The CDR3 totals 14 residues. V shed 0 bases and J 8 bases; nucleotides not matched to a gene: 7. Germline V gene lookup returns CDR1 SGHRS and CDR2 YFSETQ. DNA for the CDR3: TGCGCCAGCAGCTTGGATACAGGGGTCCAGGAAGCTTTCTTT. Its translation is CASSLDTGVQEAFF. Variable domain in full (rest from reference TRBV5-1 and TRBJ1-1): KAGVTQTPRYLIKTRGQQVTLSCSPISGHRSVSWYQQTPGQGLQFLFEYFSETQRNKGNFPGRFSGRQFSNSRSEMNVSTLELGDSALYLCASSLDTGVQEAFFGQGTRLTVV.

This clonotype was detected a few times. The rearrangement joins TRBV6-1 to TRBJ2-1, with D perhaps TRBD1 (5 bases). Germline-derived CDR1 and CDR2 are MNHNS and SASEGT. The V end was cut by 8 bases, the J end by 4 bases, with 21 bases between. The CDR3 covers 16 residues. Written as DNA, the CDR3 is TGTGCCAGCCATCAGGGTATTCCGTTTGTGTACAATGAGCAGTTCTTC. Amino acids: CASHQGIPFVYNEQFF.

The CDR3 here is CASSTRLANEQFF. The CDR3 nucleotides read TGTGCCAGCAGCACGCGACTAGCGAATGAGCAGTTCTTC. The rearrangement links TRBV3-1 to TRBJ2-1; 8 nucleotides match TRBD2. The CDR3 is made up of 13 amino acids. CDR1 and CDR2 from the germline V gene are LGHDT and YNNKEL (reference sequence). The J segment lost 7 bases and the V segment lost 5 bases, leaving 4 bases of the junction unmatched.

The genes are TRBV29-1 and TRBJ1-1; D gene ambiguous. Trimming left V 6 bases short and J 1 base short, with 12 bases between. Germline V gives CDR1 SQVTM, CDR2 ANQGSEA. CDR3 length: 13 amino acids. DNA of the CDR3: TGCAGCGTCGCTCTCCTACCGAACACTGAAGCTTTCTTT. Translation gives CSVALLPNTEAFF. Full variable domain (outside the CDR3, taken from reference TRBV29-1 and TRBJ1-1): SAVISQKPSRDICQRGTSLTIQCQVDSQVTMMFWYRQQPGQSLTLIATANQGSEATYESGFVIDKFPISRPNLTFSTLTVSNMSPEDSSIYLCSVALLPNTEAFFGQGTRLTVV.

This clonotype was seen many times. The chain combines TRBV2 with TRBJ2-2; D uncertain. The V and J ends lost 4 bases and 2 bases respectively, with 5 bases between them. CDR3 length: 13 residues. Germline V gene sequence: CDR1 SNHLY, CDR2 FYNNEI. The CDR3 DNA reads TGTGCCAGCAGTGGAGGAAACACCGGGGAGCTGTTTTTT. It yields the protein CASSGGNTGELFF.